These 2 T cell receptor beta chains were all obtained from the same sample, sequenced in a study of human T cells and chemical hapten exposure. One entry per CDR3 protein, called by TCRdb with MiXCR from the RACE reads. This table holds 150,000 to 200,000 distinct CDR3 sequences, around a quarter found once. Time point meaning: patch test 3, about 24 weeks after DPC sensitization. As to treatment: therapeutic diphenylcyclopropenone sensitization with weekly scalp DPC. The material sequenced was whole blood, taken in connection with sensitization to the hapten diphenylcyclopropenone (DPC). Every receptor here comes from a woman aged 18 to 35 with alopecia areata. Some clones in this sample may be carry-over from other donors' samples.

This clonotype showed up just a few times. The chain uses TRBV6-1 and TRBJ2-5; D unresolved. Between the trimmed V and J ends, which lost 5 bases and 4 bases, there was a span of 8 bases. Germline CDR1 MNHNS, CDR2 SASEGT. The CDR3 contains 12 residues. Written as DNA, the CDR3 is TGTGCCAGCAGTCAGCTTGGAGAGACCCAGTACTTC. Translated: CASSQLGETQYF.

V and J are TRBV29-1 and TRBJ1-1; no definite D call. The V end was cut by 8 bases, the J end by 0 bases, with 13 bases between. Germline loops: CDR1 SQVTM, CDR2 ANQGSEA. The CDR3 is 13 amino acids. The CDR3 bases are TGCAGCCATTCCGACAATATGAACACTGAAGCTTTCTTT. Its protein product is CSHSDNMNTEAFF.